The rows below give T cell receptor beta chains drawn from one sample of a study of response to subunit inactivated influenza vaccine. MiXCR, applied by TCRdb to the RT-PCR reads, yields one record per CDR3 protein. The sample lists hundreds of thousands of distinct CDR3 sequences, roughly 20% occurring once. The sample here was PBMCs from blood, taken approximately 20 months after vaccination. The receptors shown here come from a man in his fifties or sixties who received an inactivated influenza vaccine. Each CDR3 is given with its conserved first and last residue. A D gene is named only where the DNA matches it firmly. The size field is filled for only some rows; it gives once, few, many or a size class.

j_call clone_size v_call d_call cdr3_nt cdr3_aa
TRBJ1-5 . TRBV20-1 . TGCAGTGCTATGGGAAACAATCAGCCCCAGCATTTT CSAMGNNQPQHF
TRBJ1-1 few TRBV5-6 . TGTGCCAGCAGCTTCGGGGGCGGGAGCACTGAAGCTTTCTTT CASSFGGGSTEAFF
TRBJ2-2 few TRBV7-2 . TGTGCCAGCAGCTTAGAAGGGGCAGCGAACACCGGGGAGCTGTTTTTT CASSLEGAANTGELFF
TRBJ2-1 few TRBV15 TRBD2 TGTGCCACCAGCAGAGAAACTAGCGGGGCCTGGGGTGAGCAGTTCTTC CATSRETSGAWGEQFF
TRBJ2-7 . TRBV20-1 . TGCAGTGCTAATGACAAAACCGATTACGAGCAGTACTTC CSANDKTDYEQYF
TRBJ2-7 few TRBV10-3 TRBD1 TGTGCCAACTCAGGACAGGGGGATTTGAACGAGCAGTACTTC CANSGQGDLNEQYF
TRBJ2-1 few TRBV3-1 . TGTGCCAGCAGCCAAGATATGTACAATGAGCAGTTCTTC CASSQDMYNEQFF
TRBJ1-1 few TRBV7-8 TRBD1 TGTGCCAGCAGCTCGACAGGGAGATTTGAAGCTTTCTTT CASSSTGRFEAFF
TRBJ1-6 few TRBV25-1 . TGTGCCAGCAGTTGGGGCGGCATCACTAATTCACCCCTCCACTTT CASSWGGITNSPLHF
TRBJ1-1 . TRBV11-2 TRBD1 TGTGCCAGCAGCTTGGGCAGGGGGCGTGAAGCTTTCTTT CASSLGRGREAFF
TRBJ2-5 few TRBV20-1 TRBD1 TGCAGTGCTGCCCGGGACAGCTTACAAGAGACCCAGTACTTC CSAARDSLQETQYF
TRBJ1-2 many TRBV29-1 TRBD1 TGCAGCGTGGCCCCAGTAGGGGGCGGTCACTATGGCTACACCTTC CSVAPVGGGHYGYTF
TRBJ2-7 many TRBV5-1 . TGCGCCAGCACCCCGACAGAAGTCTCCTACGAGCAGTACTTC CASTPTEVSYEQYF
TRBJ2-5 . TRBV5-1 . TGCGCCAGCAGCTACTCAGGGAGAGGCCACCAAGAGACCCAGTACTTC CASSYSGRGHQETQYF
TRBJ2-7 few TRBV2 TRBD2 TGTGCCAGCAGTGGGTTAGCGGGAGGCCGAACGTACGAGCAGTACTTC CASSGLAGGRTYEQYF
TRBJ1-1 . TRBV28 . TGTGCCAGCAGTCCACTCCCAGAACCGAACACTGAAGCTTTCTTT CASSPLPEPNTEAFF
TRBJ2-3 . TRBV7-2 . TGTGCCAGCAGCTTCCCTGAGAATGTGGATACGCAGTATTTT CASSFPENVDTQYF
TRBJ1-5 few TRBV14 . TGTGCCAGCAGCCAAGGAATAACACAAAGGAATCAGCCCCAGCATTTT CASSQGITQRNQPQHF